Below are 10 T cell receptor beta chains sequenced from a single sample in a study of shared clonotypes between healthy human individuals (TCRdb year 2020). Library preparation was by the immunoSEQ multiplex PCR assay. The table comes from immuneACCESS by way of TCRdb, which keeps in-frame sequences with V and J called. Part of the clones is missing from these tables; in studies checked, under half for an unresolved V gene and the rest for unknown reasons. Within this sample are just over 2,000,000 clones, with roughly 95% of them counted one time only. The ten biggest clones cover 0.1% to 0.15% of the sample. The sample consisted of naive CD4+ T cells sorted from blood. Taken with the paper, the label for cell subset or site translates to: CD45RA+ positively selected. The receptors were gathered from a man aged 18 to 29 in good health.

This clone was counted at least ten times. Other DNA sequences from this sample encode an identical CDR3 as well. The chain carries TRBV28 and TRBJ1-2; D ambiguous. V dropped 1 base and J dropped 4 bases, with 10 bases sitting between them. This CDR3 spans 14 amino acids. Germline V CDR1 and CDR2: MDHEN, SYDVKM. CDR3 amino acids: CASSLSVATYGYTF. The DNA of the CDR3 is TGTGCCAGCAGTTTATCTGTAGCGACCTATGGCTACACCTTC.

This chain uses TRBV18 with TRBJ1-5, with a possible D match to TRBD1 (5 bases). The CDR3 covers 16 residues. Trimming stripped 3 bases from V and 3 bases from J, with 15 bases between. CDR1 and CDR2 from the germline V gene are KGHSH and LQKENI. DNA for the CDR3: TGTGCCAGCTCACCCTTACCCCCCGGGGCCAATCAGCCCCAGCATTTT. Its protein is CASSPLPPGANQPQHF.

The chain combines TRBV7-8 with TRBJ2-3, with unresolved D. Between the trimmed V and J ends, which lost 5 bases and 2 bases, there was a span of 11 bases. Germline loops: CDR1 SGHVS, CDR2 FQNEAQ. This CDR3 region has 14 residues. The CDR3 nucleotides read TGTGCCAGCAGCCCGCCCGTCGCCACAGATACGCAGTATTTT. This encodes CASSPPVATDTQYF.

This clone was seen only a few times. The chain recombines TRBV5-1 with TRBJ1-2; D perhaps matches TRBD1 (6 bases). Trimming cost V 2 bases and J 3 bases, with 11 bases left between them. Germline assignment: CDR1 SGHRS and CDR2 YFSETQ. This CDR3 region has 14 residues. This CDR3 reads CASSFSAGDYGYTF. The CDR3, as DNA: TGCGCCAGCAGCTTCAGCGCAGGGGACTATGGCTACACCTTC.

V and J are TRBV9 and TRBJ1-4; a weak D match, TRBD1 (6 bases). The ends were cut back, 1 base at V and 4 bases at J, with 14 bases in the middle. This CDR3 is built from 16 residues. Germline CDR1 is SGDLS and CDR2 is YYNGEE. CDR3 loop: CASSVSIQGGNEKLFF. The DNA of the CDR3 is TGTGCCAGCAGCGTATCTATACAGGGAGGTAATGAAAAACTGTTTTTT.

This chain uses TRBV29-1 with TRBJ2-7; possibly TRBD1 for D (6 bases). V shed 6 bases and J shed 8 bases, with 14 bases lying between them. CDR3 length: 11 residues. Germline CDR1 is SQVTM and CDR2 is ANQGSEA. CDR3: CSVRTADKQYF. The CDR3 DNA reads TGCAGCGTCAGGACAGCCGACAAGCAGTACTTC.

V and J are TRBV19 and TRBJ1-5; TRBD1 might be the D (5 bases). Germline V CDR1 and CDR2: LNHDA, SQIVND (reference sequence). The length of the CDR3 is 13 residues. V was shortened by 5 bases and J by 4 bases, with 9 bases between the two germline ends. CDR3 residues: CASSPQGNQPQHF. The DNA of the CDR3 is TGTGCCAGTAGTCCTCAGGGTAATCAGCCCCAGCATTTT.

The chain has TRBV6-6 and TRBJ2-1, with TRBD1 identical over 7 bases. Germline V gives CDR1 MNHNY, CDR2 SVGAGI (reference sequence). V shed 6 bases and J 4 bases; nucleotides not matched to a gene: 9. The CDR3 is made up of 15 amino acids. The CDR3 loop is CASSTGTVLYNEQFF. CDR3 coding DNA: TGTGCCAGCAGCACCGGGACAGTACTTTACAATGAGCAGTTCTTC.

J is TRBJ2-5 and V is TRBV5-1; perhaps D is TRBD1 or TRBD2 (5 bases each). The V gene's germline CDR1 is SGHRS and CDR2 YFSETQ. The CDR3 runs to 14 residues. With 4 bases removed from V and 2 bases from J, the gap between germline ends came to 12 bases. In DNA form, the CDR3 reads TGCGCCAGCAGCACTCAGGGAGTTCAAGAGACCCAGTACTTC. This encodes CASSTQGVQETQYF. Variable domain in full (rest from reference TRBV5-1 and TRBJ2-5): KAGVTQTPRYLIKTRGQQVTLSCSPISGHRSVSWYQQTPGQGLQFLFEYFSETQRNKGNFPGRFSGRQFSNSRSEMNVSTLELGDSALYLCASSTQGVQETQYFGPGTRLLVL.

The chain uses TRBV27 and TRBJ1-4; a possible D gene is TRBD1 (5 bases). V was pared by 2 bases and J by 2 bases, with 9 bases between. The CDR3 has 15 residues. Germline-derived CDR1 and CDR2 are MNHEY and SMNVEV (reference sequence). CDR3 amino acids: CASSLGGATNEKLFF. In nucleotides, the CDR3 is TGTGCCAGCAGTTTAGGAGGGGCCACTAATGAAAAACTGTTTTTT.